The sequence of this T cell receptor (beta chain) was determined in a study of identical twins. V lost 4 bases, J lost 1 base, and 19 bases lay in between. From germline, CDR1 is SGHAT and CDR2 FQNNGV. This CDR3 region has 18 residues. In every case, the donor was a healthy Caucasian. Study results and caveats: Modelling approaches yielded underestimates of out-of-frame TCR alpha sharing between monozygotic twins.

As regards this clonotype: Its antigen is unknown.

A universal primer site was incorporated via template switching, and the cDNA contained unique molecular identifiers. TCRdb re-analysed the 5' RACE reads in MiXCR, keeping a single row per CDR3 protein. The sample carries 1.5 million or so distinct CDR3 sequences, around a third recorded once. The source material was cord blood. The chain joins TRBV11-2 to TRBJ1-4, with D perhaps TRBD1 (6 bases). This clonotype originated in a newborn girl in good health. In DNA, the CDR3 is TGTGCCAGCAGCTCCCTACAGGGCTTTCAACGAACTAATGAAAAACTGTTTTTT. Its protein product is CASSSLQGFQRTNEKLFF.